This T cell receptor beta chain was captured in a study of blood T cell repertoires in COVID-19. Study-wide context: The United States, Italy and Spain supplied acute and convalescent COVID-19 samples. The cDNA or gDNA used as material had been derived from T cells, B-cell-depleted T cells, or PBMCs.

Germline V gene lookup returns CDR1 LNHDA and CDR2 SQIVND (reference sequence). V lost 5 bases to trimming and J lost 1 base, with 11 bases between them. This CDR3 contains 14 residues. TCRdb's table, derived via immunoSEQ multiplex PCR, lists solely in-frame clones and lacks some. The sample consists of 200,000 to 250,000 clones, approximately 90% of them appearing once. The clonotype originates from a woman aged 40 to 50 with acute or convalescent COVID-19. The chain couples TRBV19 to TRBJ1-1; D is uncertain. The sample consisted of peripheral blood. CDR3 in DNA: TGTGCCAGTAGTCACCTCGGTGGGAACACTGAAGCTTTCTTT. Encoded protein: CASSHLGGNTEAFF.